Each of the 14 T cell receptor beta chains below was sequenced from the same sample in a study of cytomegalovirus exposure and HLA in healthy donors. 60 Vbeta and 13 Jbeta primers were used in PCR. Clones were sequenced by immunoSEQ multiplex PCR, and TCRdb holds only the in-frame ones, with some missing. The sample includes about 140,000 clones, roughly 74% of them seen just once. The material sequenced was PBMCs. The receptors come from a man aged 35 to 55 in good health and CMV-seronegative.

The chain joins TRBV10-3 to TRBJ2-3; 9 nucleotides align to TRBD2. The germline V gene has CDR1 ENHRY and CDR2 SYGVKD. The CDR3 loop spans 14 amino acids. V lost 3 bases to trimming and J lost 5 bases; unmatched junction nucleotides: 3. The CDR3 DNA reads TGTGCCATCAGTGATGCGGGGGGGAGAGATACGCAGTATTTT. Translating gives CAISDAGGRDTQYF.

This clone was recorded a few times. The chain employs TRBV14 and TRBJ2-1; D may be TRBD2 (7 bases). V lost 1 base and J 5 bases, leaving 21 bases between the germline ends. The CDR3 has 18 amino acids. Germline CDR1 and CDR2: SGHDN and FVKESK. CDR3 coding DNA: TGTGCCAGCAGCCAAGCCGGTTTTTGGGGGGGCCGTCACAATGAGCAGTTCTTC. It specifies CASSQAGFWGGRHNEQFF.

The chain carries TRBV7-2 and TRBJ2-3; D unclear. Germline loops: CDR1 SGHTA, CDR2 FQGNSA. V dropped 6 bases and J dropped 0 bases, with 16 bases sitting between them. The CDR3 loop spans 16 amino acids. The CDR3 reads CASSPLGLTSTDTQYF. CDR3 coding DNA: TGTGCCAGCAGTCCTCTCGGTTTAACTAGCACAGATACGCAGTATTTT.

V and J are TRBV10-1 and TRBJ1-1; tentatively, D is TRBD1 (6 bases). V lost 4 bases and J 3 bases, leaving 15 bases between the germline ends. Germline V gene lookup returns CDR1 WNHNN and CDR2 SYGVQD (reference sequence). CDR3 length: 15 amino acids. The chain's CDR3 is CASSVTWGPDTEAFF. In DNA, the CDR3 is TGCGCCAGCAGTGTGACCTGGGGGCCGGACACTGAAGCTTTCTTT.

The rearrangement joins TRBV4-2 to TRBJ2-3, with a tentative D call TRBD1 (6 bases). In germline, CDR1 is LGHNA, CDR2 YNFKEQ. The CDR3 runs 14 residues. The ends were cut back, 1 base at V and 2 bases at J, with 7 bases in the middle. The CDR3 sequence: CASSQGGPTDTQYF. DNA for the CDR3: TGTGCCAGCAGCCAAGGGGGGCCCACAGATACGCAGTATTTT.

This chain links TRBV28 with TRBJ1-4; D is ambiguous. V dropped 2 bases and J dropped 5 bases, with 12 bases sitting between them. The CDR3 has 15 residues. Germline values: CDR1 MDHEN, CDR2 SYDVKM. The CDR3 DNA sequence: TGTGCCAGCAGTTTAGGTGCAGTTGCAAATGAAAAACTGTTTTTT. This codes for CASSLGAVANEKLFF.

This sequence joins TRBV5-4 and TRBJ2-3; a weak D match, TRBD2 (6 bases). The V gene's germline CDR1 is SGHNT and CDR2 YYREEE (reference sequence). Trimming cost V 4 bases and J 6 bases, with 27 bases left between them. The CDR3 is made up of 18 amino acids. Here the CDR3 reads CASSGGVGLAVGADTQYF. The CDR3 DNA reads TGTGCCAGCAGCGGCGGGGTCGGACTTGCGGTGGGAGCGGATACGCAGTATTTT.

The rearrangement joins TRBV27 to TRBJ2-1; TRBD1 agrees at 11 bases. The CDR3 sequence is 19 residues long. Germline values: CDR1 MNHEY, CDR2 SMNVEV (reference sequence). Germline trimming cut 6 bases from V and 9 bases from J; bases unmatched to any gene: 22. As DNA, the CDR3 is TGTGCCAGCAGACCGCCCTACGACCTGGGACAGGGGGAGGGGATTGAGCAGTTCTTC. This gives the protein CASRPPYDLGQGEGIEQFF.

The rearrangement links TRBV4-1 to TRBJ2-3; 10 bases are shared with TRBD2. The germline gives CDR1 MGHRA, CDR2 YSYEKL. Germline trimming cut 0 bases from V and 4 bases from J; bases unmatched to any gene: 7. The CDR3 covers 17 residues. The CDR3 region is CASSQDYPAGGPDTQYF. CDR3 in DNA: TGCGCCAGCAGCCAAGATTATCCAGCGGGGGGGCCAGATACGCAGTATTTT.

This clone was seen only a few times. V is TRBV10-3 and J is TRBJ1-6, with a weak D call TRBD1 (5 bases). Germline CDR1 ENHRY, CDR2 SYGVKD. The CDR3 totals 14 residues. V lost 0 bases to trimming and J lost 11 bases, with 11 bases between them. DNA for the CDR3: TGTGCCATCAGTGAGTCGGGGGGGGAAGCACCCCTCCACTTT. Its translation is CAISESGGEAPLHF.

This clone was observed a handful of times. The chain has TRBV5-1 and TRBJ1-5; TRBD1 aligns across 8 bases. J lost 0 bases, V lost 3 bases, and 2 bases had no gene match. The CDR3 is made up of 15 amino acids. Per the germline V gene, CDR1 is SGHRS and CDR2 is YFSETQ. CDR3 region: CASSWTGNSNQPQHF. The CDR3 nucleotides are TGCGCCAGCAGCTGGACAGGGAATAGCAATCAGCCCCAGCATTTT.

There are a few counts of this clone. The chain couples TRBV6-6 to TRBJ1-5; no clear D. Germline V lookup: CDR1 MNHNY, CDR2 SVGAGI (reference sequence). The V end lost 1 base, the J end lost 0 bases, and 7 bases lay between the germline ends. CDR3 length: 15 residues. In nucleotides, the CDR3 is TGTGCCAGCAGTTACTTTACTGGTAGCAATCAGCCCCAGCATTTT. Amino acid sequence: CASSYFTGSNQPQHF.

Here the CDR3 reads CASSPDRVNEQFF. The CDR3 bases are TGTGCCAGCAGTCCAGACAGGGTGAATGAGCAGTTCTTC. The genes are TRBV5-4 and TRBJ2-1, with TRBD1 matching 7 bases. Losses at the gene ends were 5 bases for V and 7 bases for J; bases not matched to a gene: 6. This CDR3 is 13 amino acids long. The V gene's germline CDR1 is SGHNT and CDR2 YYREEE (reference sequence).

This chain uses TRBV10-3 with TRBJ2-5; weak D call: TRBD2 (7 bases). The V end lost 7 bases, the J end lost 5 bases, and 23 bases lay between the germline ends. Germline V gives CDR1 ENHRY, CDR2 SYGVKD. The CDR3 length is 16 residues. The CDR3 is CAINSGGGLGRETQYF. The CDR3 DNA is TGTGCCATCAACTCTGGGGGCGGACTAGGAAGGGAGACCCAGTACTTC.